The sequence of this T cell receptor (beta chain) was determined in a study of blood T cell repertoires in COVID-19. Across the study: Sample material is recorded as cDNA or gDNA derived from T cells, B-cell-depleted T cells, or PBMCs.

Clones were sequenced by immunoSEQ multiplex PCR, and TCRdb holds only the in-frame ones, with some missing. The data show fewer than 250,000 clones, around 87% seen once. This CDR3 region has 15 residues. Per the germline V gene, CDR1 is MDHEN and CDR2 is SYDVKM. Of note for this clone: Germline and junction disagree at one end, which may indicate a read error.

This chain joins TRBV28 and TRBJ1-1; no reliable D call. Sequencing was performed on PBMCs or T cells enriched from blood (not recorded which). This TCR came from a man younger than 40 in a cohort exposed to, infected with or recovered from COVID-19 (not recorded which). CDR3 sequence: CCTRAPERLNTEAFF. CDR3 bases: TGCTGCACGAGGGCACCAGAAAGGCTGAACACTGAAGCTTTCTTT.